Given below is one T cell receptor beta chain in context. The antigen is unknown. Clones were sequenced by immunoSEQ multiplex PCR, and TCRdb holds only the in-frame ones, with some missing. The sample has more than 10,000 clones; more than 75% are singletons. The data were taken from a study of immune evolution from preneoplasia to lung adenocarcinoma. Premalignant or tumor cells were enriched by macro-dissection after pathologic assessment. Regarding the study as a whole: Normal lung had the highest top T cell clone frequencies.

The CDR3 has 14 amino acids. Germline assignment: CDR1 SGHAT and CDR2 FQNNGV. With 1 base removed from V and 7 bases from J, the gap between germline ends came to 13 bases. Sample: FFPE tissue from an adenomatous hyperplasia lung lesion. This sample's subset: atypical adenomatous hyperplasia (AAH), lung preneoplasia. This clonotype originated in a person between 50 and 69 years old with lung adenocarcinoma. The chain couples TRBV11-2 to TRBJ1-2, with a possible D match to TRBD1 (5 bases). CDR3 bases: TGTGCCAGCAGCTTAGTCTCGGGGGGTGGTGGCTACACCTTC. This translates into CASSLVSGGGGYTF. The full variable domain, rest sourced from reference TRBV11-2 and TRBJ1-2, is EAGVAQSPRYKIIEKRQSVAFWCNPISGHATLYWYQQILGQGPKLLIQFQNNGVVDDSQLPKDRFSAERLKGVDSTLKIQPAKLEDSAVYLCASSLVSGGGGYTFGSGTRLTVV.